These 18 T cell receptor beta chains were all obtained from the same sample, sequenced in a study of cytotoxic CD8 clonotypes in ibrutinib-treated CLL. The table came from immunoSEQ multiplex PCR; TCRdb's copy has only in-frame clones and leaves some out. Among approximately 140,000 clones listed, approximately 77% were seen once. The sequenced sample was PBMCs, obtained after 12 months of ibrutinib treatment. These receptors originate from a human donor with chronic lymphocytic leukemia.

This chain uses TRBV7-8 with TRBJ1-5; D perhaps matches TRBD1 (5 bases). This CDR3 comprises 19 residues. V lost 4 bases to trimming and J lost 1 base, with 23 bases between them. Germline assignment: CDR1 SGHVS and CDR2 FQNEAQ. Here the CDR3 DNA reads TGTGCCAGCAGCTCGACCGCCCGAAAAATACGGGACAGCAATCAGCCCCAGCATTTT. The encoded protein is CASSSTARKIRDSNQPQHF.

The chain carries TRBV29-1 and TRBJ2-3; D not certain. CDR3 size: 13 residues. V lost 6 bases and J lost 0, with 10 bases in between. Germline CDR1 SQVTM, CDR2 ANQGSEA. The CDR3 DNA follows: TGCAGCGTGGGCCCGGCTAGCACAGATACGCAGTATTTT. Amino acids: CSVGPASTDTQYF.

This chain uses TRBV6-1 with TRBJ1-1; D gene ambiguous. V was trimmed by 3 bases and J by 1 base, leaving 6 bases between them. The CDR3 length is 13 residues. Germline CDR1 reads MNHNS; CDR2 reads SASEGT. CDR3 residues: CASSEQENTEAFF. CDR3 DNA: TGTGCCAGCAGTGAGCAAGAGAACACTGAAGCTTTCTTT.

The table lists this clone with many counts. The chain carries TRBV7-2 and TRBJ1-5, with 10 bases lining up with TRBD1. CDR3 length: 14 amino acids. Germline CDR1 reads SGHTA; CDR2 reads FQGNSA. Unmatched junction bases numbered 4, after V lost 5 bases and J lost 6 bases. CDR3: CASSPDRGRQPQHF. DNA of the CDR3: TGTGCCAGCAGCCCAGACAGGGGGCGTCAGCCCCAGCATTTT.

The V call is TRBV10-3, the J call TRBJ2-2; 8 bases fit TRBD1. Germline trimming cut 10 bases from V and 6 bases from J; bases unmatched to any gene: 13. The germline V gene has CDR1 ENHRY and CDR2 SYGVKD. This CDR3 spans 15 amino acids. The CDR3 DNA reads TGTGCCACCAAACCCGGACAGGGCTGGGCCGGGGAGCTGTTTTTT. Its protein is CATKPGQGWAGELFF.

The chain has TRBV4-3 and TRBJ2-5; TRBD1 matches at 8 bases. Unmatched junction bases numbered 7, after V lost 3 bases and J lost 4 bases. Germline V gene lookup returns CDR1 LGHNA and CDR2 YSLEER. The CDR3 runs 15 residues. The DNA of the CDR3 is TGCGCCAGCAGCCATGAACAGGGGGTCGGAGAGACCCAGTACTTC. The encoded protein is CASSHEQGVGETQYF.

This clone showed up just a few times. V usage is TRBV10-3 and J usage is TRBJ1-4; 7 positions agree with TRBD1. V shed 10 bases and J 6 bases; nucleotides not matched to a gene: 11. The CDR3 runs 14 residues. The germline CDR1 and CDR2 sequences are ENHRY and SYGVKD. The CDR3 coding sequence is TGTGCCACCTCCAGTGGGACAGAGGATGAAAAACTGTTTTTT. Protein sequence: CATSSGTEDEKLFF.

The chain employs TRBV7-9 and TRBJ1-5, with D perhaps TRBD1 (6 bases). From germline, CDR1 is SEHNR and CDR2 FQNEAQ (reference sequence). The CDR3 runs 18 residues. V lost 2 bases to trimming and J lost 0 bases, with 17 bases between them. The CDR3 DNA sequence: TGTGCCAGCAGCTTACCGCGGGGGCTCAAATATAGCAATCAGCCCCAGCATTTT. Protein product: CASSLPRGLKYSNQPQHF.

The sample holds one count of this clone. The chain carries TRBV6-5 and TRBJ1-4; 9 bases line up with TRBD1. The CDR3 is 16 amino acids. The J segment lost 4 bases and the V segment lost 4 bases, leaving 7 bases of the junction unmatched. Germline-derived CDR1 and CDR2 are MNHEY and SVGAGI. In DNA form, the CDR3 reads TGTGCCAGCAGTTTCACCCCGGGACAGGGTAATGAAAAACTGTTTTTT. Translated: CASSFTPGQGNEKLFF.

Concerning this clone itself: Other DNA sequences from this sample encode an identical CDR3 as well. The V call is TRBV27, the J call TRBJ2-7; 8 nucleotides match TRBD2. V lost 3 bases, J lost 2 bases, and 3 bases stayed unmatched. Germline V gene sequence: CDR1 MNHEY, CDR2 SMNVEV (reference sequence). The CDR3 length is 14 residues. The CDR3 coding sequence is TGTGCCAGCAGTTTCAGCGGGGGACCCTACGAGCAGTACTTC. Translating gives CASSFSGGPYEQYF.

In this sample, this clone turned up a few times. This rearrangement joins TRBV19 to TRBJ1-3; tentative D call: TRBD1 (5 bases). The ends were cut back, 1 base at V and 4 bases at J, with 23 bases in the middle. CDR1 is LNHDA and CDR2 is SQIVND in the germline V gene (reference sequence). The CDR3 runs 19 residues. CDR3 loop: CASSIGGGMWGSSGNTIYF. The CDR3 DNA follows: TGTGCCAGTAGTATAGGTGGAGGGATGTGGGGGTCTTCCGGAAACACCATATATTTT.

This chain connects TRBV28 to TRBJ1-2; 8 bases agree with TRBD1. The germline gives CDR1 MDHEN, CDR2 SYDVKM. The CDR3 contains 13 residues. With 6 bases clipped from V and 8 bases from J, the junction kept 8 bases outside the gene matches. The CDR3: CASRPGGAVGYTF. CDR3 DNA: TGTGCCAGCAGACCAGGGGGCGCGGTCGGCTACACCTTC.

This rearrangement joins TRBV16 to TRBJ2-7, with TRBD1 identical over 7 bases. The trim removed 2 bases at V and 6 bases at J, leaving 10 bases unmatched. The CDR3 has 15 amino acids. Germline loops: CDR1 KGHSY, CDR2 FQNENV. The CDR3 sequence is CASSQPRQGKLEQYF. The CDR3 bases are TGTGCCAGCAGCCAACCGAGACAGGGTAAACTCGAGCAGTACTTC.

The chain employs TRBV5-1 and TRBJ2-2; the D is unclear. The germline gives CDR1 SGHRS, CDR2 YFSETQ. Trimming cost V 3 bases and J 4 bases, with 10 bases left between them. CDR3 size: 14 residues. This CDR3 is CASSSTTGTGELFF. The DNA of the CDR3 is TGCGCCAGCAGCTCAACGACTGGCACCGGGGAGCTGTTTTTT.

This clone is a singleton in its sample. The CDR3 coding sequence is TGTGCCAGCAGCCTCGGTCCTTGGGTC. The encoded protein is CASSLGPWV. The chain combines TRBV14 with TRBJ2-7; D is unresolved. The V gene's germline CDR1 is SGHDN and CDR2 FVKESK. The CDR3 runs 9 residues.

This clone was counted once. This rearrangement joins TRBV16 to TRBJ1-5; D is undetermined. The CDR3 has 19 residues. Germline lookup yields CDR1 KGHSY and CDR2 FQNENV. V lost 0 bases and J 0 bases, leaving 18 bases between the germline ends. This chain's CDR3 is CASSQSKETDFYSNQPQHF. In DNA, the CDR3 is TGTGCCAGCAGCCAATCGAAAGAGACGGATTTTTATAGCAATCAGCCCCAGCATTTT.

The chain recombines TRBV4-1 with TRBJ2-5, with D possibly TRBD2 on 6 matching bases. The CDR3 is 16 residues long. Trimming took off 1 base at V and 5 bases at J, with 17 bases between the two ends. The germline gives CDR1 MGHRA, CDR2 YSYEKL. In DNA, the CDR3 is TGCGCCAGCAGCCAAGCAACGGGAGCCCTCGGGGAGACCCAGTACTTC. Translation gives CASSQATGALGETQYF.

The rearrangement joins TRBV2 to TRBJ2-2, with TRBD1 identical over 10 bases. CDR1 is SNHLY, CDR2 FYNNEI, per germline. The CDR3 length is 15 residues. The V and J ends lost 3 bases and 4 bases, in that order; junction bases with no gene match: 2. Here the CDR3 reads CASSDRTGGTGELFF. CDR3 DNA sequence: TGTGCCAGCAGTGACAGGACAGGGGGCACCGGGGAGCTGTTTTTT.